Listed here is a single T cell receptor beta chain. The data were obtained in a study of blood T cell repertoires in COVID-19. The CDR3 loop spans 15 amino acids. V was clipped by 2 bases and J by 7 bases, with 18 bases between them. Per the germline V gene, CDR1 is SGHNT and CDR2 is YYREEE (reference sequence). Clones were read by immunoSEQ multiplex PCR, and TCRdb kept only the in-frame ones, dropping some. The sample holds over 200,000 clones, less than 90% seen once. This rearrangement joins TRBV5-4 to TRBJ1-2, with D tentatively TRBD1 (6 bases). This clonotype was sampled from a woman aged 45-65 years in a cohort exposed to, infected with or recovered from COVID-19 (not recorded which). Material: PBMCs or T cells enriched from blood (not recorded which). The CDR3 spells CASSLLNPGTFGYTF. The CDR3 DNA reads TGTGCCAGCAGCTTACTTAACCCAGGGACATTTGGCTACACCTTC. The variable domain in full, completed from reference TRBV5-4 and TRBJ1-2, reads ETGVTQSPTHLIKTRGQQVTLRCSSQSGHNTVSWYQQALGQGPQFIFQYYREEENGRGNFPPRFSGLQFPNYSSELNVNALELDDSALYLCASSLLNPGTFGYTFGSGTRLTVV.